The 23 T cell receptor beta chains reported below all come from one sample, sequenced in a study of cytotoxic CD8 clonotypes in ibrutinib-treated CLL. Profiled with immunoSEQ multiplex PCR; TCRdb holds only in-frame clones, not every one. The table includes about 250,000 clones, around three quarters detected once. The sequencing here drew on PBMCs, taken after 24 months of ibrutinib treatment. Receptors originate from a human donor with chronic lymphocytic leukemia.

In the case of this clone: One end of the junction varies from germline; a read error may be responsible. The rearrangement links TRBV7-7 to TRBJ2-3; maybe TRBD1 (6 bases). Germline V gene lookup returns CDR1 SSHAT and CDR2 FNYEAQ (reference sequence). This CDR3 is 13 amino acids long. The CDR3 DNA sequence: TGTGCTAGCAGCTTGGACAGTGCAGATACGCAGTATTTT. Protein product: CASSLDSADTQYF.

The CDR3 loop is CASSLPGQGGEAFF. The CDR3 DNA follows: TGTGCCAGCAGCTTACCGGGACAGGGCGGTGAAGCTTTCTTT. The rearrangement joins TRBV7-2 to TRBJ1-1; 9 bases match TRBD1. Germline assignment: CDR1 SGHTA and CDR2 FQGNSA. CDR3 length: 14 residues. V trimming: 2 bases; J trimming: 7 bases; junction bases outside the gene matches: 5. Full variable domain (remainder filled in from reference TRBV7-2 and TRBJ1-1): GAGVSQSPSNKVTEKGKDVELRCDPISGHTALYWYRQSLGQGLEFLIYFQGNSAPDKSGLPSDRFSAERTGGSVSTLTIQRTQQEDSAVYLCASSLPGQGGEAFFGQGTRLTVV.

The chain employs TRBV27 and TRBJ1-4, with D tentatively TRBD1 (5 bases). The CDR3 length is 13 residues. Germline V CDR1 and CDR2: MNHEY, SMNVEV (reference sequence). V dropped 5 bases and J dropped 8 bases, with 12 bases sitting between them. CDR3 loop: CASSPGTGEKLFF. Written as DNA, the CDR3 is TGTGCCAGCAGTCCAGGGACCGGAGAAAAACTGTTTTTT.

V gene TRBV29-1 combines with J gene TRBJ2-2, with TRBD2 identical over 7 bases. Germline trimming cut 5 bases from V and 7 bases from J; bases unmatched to any gene: 1. CDR3 size: 11 residues. CDR1 is SQVTM and CDR2 is ANQGSEA in the germline V gene. The CDR3 loop is CSVQRGGELFF. In DNA form, the CDR3 reads TGCAGCGTTCAGCGGGGCGGGGAGCTGTTTTTT.

The rearrangement joins TRBV11-2 to TRBJ2-3, with unresolved D. The germline V gene has CDR1 SGHAT and CDR2 FQNNGV. V lost 0 bases and J lost 6, with 7 bases in between. The CDR3 totals 13 residues. Here the CDR3 reads CASSLDLEDTQYF. In nucleotides, the CDR3 is TGTGCCAGCAGCTTAGATCTGGAGGATACGCAGTATTTT.

This sequence joins TRBV30 and TRBJ1-2, with D hard to call. V was cut by 3 bases and J by 5 bases, with 13 bases left in between. Germline V gene lookup returns CDR1 GTSNPN and CDR2 SVGIG (reference sequence). The CDR3 has 13 amino acids. CDR3 amino acids: CAWRTDAGYGYTF. In DNA, the CDR3 is TGTGCCTGGAGGACGGACGCGGGTTATGGCTACACCTTC.

The table lists this clone with a few counts. The chain employs TRBV27 and TRBJ2-5; maybe TRBD2 (6 bases). The CDR3 is made up of 13 amino acids. The V and J ends lost 8 bases and 6 bases respectively, with 16 bases between them. Germline V gene lookup returns CDR1 MNHEY and CDR2 SMNVEV (reference sequence). In nucleotides, the CDR3 is TGTGCCAGCCAGGGACTTCGTAGGAAGACCCAGTACTTC. Residues: CASQGLRRKTQYF.

V and J are TRBV4-1 and TRBJ2-5; D is perhaps TRBD1 (6 bases). The CDR3 covers 17 residues. Germline values: CDR1 MGHRA, CDR2 YSYEKL. V lost 0 bases, J lost 1 base, and 15 bases lay in between. The CDR3 DNA reads TGCGCCAGCAGCCAAGAAGTCGGGACAATACCCCAAGAGACCCAGTACTTC. This gives the protein CASSQEVGTIPQETQYF.

The chain uses TRBV18 and TRBJ1-1, with D unclear. The CDR3 runs to 12 residues. Germline-derived CDR1 and CDR2 are KGHSH and LQKENI. Trimming left V 3 bases short and J 8 bases short, with 10 bases between. CDR3 sequence reads: CASSPVSGEAFF. The DNA for the CDR3 is TGTGCCAGCTCACCGGTTTCTGGAGAAGCTTTCTTT.

The rearrangement joins TRBV30 to TRBJ1-3; D call uncertain. Germline CDR1 reads GTSNPN; CDR2 reads SVGIG (reference sequence). The CDR3 runs 15 residues. Between the trimmed V and J ends, which lost 2 bases and 0 bases, there was a span of 11 bases. The CDR3 loop is CAWSPNGSSGNTIYF. CDR3 nucleotides: TGTGCCTGGAGTCCCAACGGGAGCTCTGGAAACACCATATATTTT.

The V call is TRBV28, the J call TRBJ2-1; D is possibly TRBD2 (5 bases). V shed 7 bases and J shed 10 bases, with 14 bases lying between them. The CDR3 totals 12 residues. Germline V gives CDR1 MDHEN, CDR2 SYDVKM. The CDR3 sequence: CASNQEGLEQFF. CDR3 DNA: TGTGCCAGCAACCAAGAGGGATTAGAGCAGTTCTTC.

The rearrangement uses TRBV28 and TRBJ2-6; D is undetermined. This CDR3 contains 16 residues. Germline V gives CDR1 MDHEN, CDR2 SYDVKM. Trimming shortened V by 6 bases and J by 1 base, and 13 bases separated the two germline ends. The CDR3 loop reads CASSPASSSGANVLTF. The CDR3 DNA is TGTGCCAGCAGCCCGGCGTCGAGTTCTGGGGCCAACGTCCTGACTTTC.

This clone was counted only a few times. V and J are TRBV7-8 and TRBJ1-1, with a possible D match to TRBD1 (6 bases). V was cut by 5 bases and J by 0 bases, with 13 bases left in between. CDR1 and CDR2 (germline): SGHVS, FQNEAQ. The CDR3 runs to 15 residues. The CDR3, as DNA: TGTGCCAGCAGCGCAACGGGACATATGAACACTGAAGCTTTCTTT. It specifies CASSATGHMNTEAFF.

This clone was seen a handful of times. The rearrangement joins TRBV4-2 to TRBJ1-2; D call uncertain. Trimming cost V 0 bases and J 0 bases, with 5 bases left between them. CDR1 is LGHNA and CDR2 is YNFKEQ in the germline V gene. The CDR3 consists of 14 residues. The CDR3 DNA follows: TGTGCCAGCAGCCAAGACGCAGCTAACTATGGCTACACCTTC. This encodes CASSQDAANYGYTF.

The rearrangement links TRBV4-1 to TRBJ1-2; D is unclear. CDR1 is MGHRA, CDR2 YSYEKL, per germline. The CDR3 spans 13 residues. Deletions cut 4 bases from V and 3 bases from J, with 9 bases between. CDR3: CASSRMTDYGYTF. The CDR3 nucleotides read TGCGCCAGCAGCCGCATGACTGACTATGGCTACACCTTC.

V gene TRBV28 combines with J gene TRBJ2-4; 11 nucleotides line up with TRBD2. CDR3 length: 16 residues. The J segment lost 6 bases and the V segment lost 2 bases, leaving 6 bases of the junction unmatched. The V gene's germline CDR1 is MDHEN and CDR2 SYDVKM. CDR3 protein: CASSLPSGRYGNIQYF. As DNA, the CDR3 is TGTGCCAGCAGTTTACCTAGCGGGAGGTATGGAAACATTCAGTACTTC.

The rearrangement links TRBV7-3 to TRBJ2-1; 8 bases fit TRBD2. The CDR3 has 16 residues. The germline V gene has CDR1 SGHTA and CDR2 FQGTGA. Trimming cost V 4 bases and J 7 bases; bases outside gene matches: 12. The CDR3 region is CASSSNPGLVWNEQFF. The DNA for the CDR3 is TGTGCCAGCAGCTCCAACCCGGGACTAGTGTGGAATGAGCAGTTCTTC.

The genes are TRBV9 and TRBJ2-4; possible D gene TRBD2, 6 bases. The ends were cut back, 0 bases at V and 2 bases at J, with 9 bases in the middle. The CDR3 sequence is 15 residues long. Germline values: CDR1 SGDLS, CDR2 YYNGEE. CDR3: CASSVGGVTKNIQYF. The CDR3 DNA reads as TGTGCCAGCAGCGTAGGCGGGGTGACCAAAAACATTCAGTACTTC.

The chain carries TRBV29-1 and TRBJ1-5; perhaps TRBD1 as D (6 bases). Germline V lookup: CDR1 SQVTM, CDR2 ANQGSEA. The ends were cut back, 0 bases at V and 2 bases at J, with 11 bases in the middle. This CDR3 has 15 amino acids. For the CDR3, the DNA is TGCAGCGTTGAAGAGGGCAGGGGTGGCAATCAGCCCCAGCATTTT. Translation: CSVEEGRGGNQPQHF.

The CDR3 here is CASSPQTGTGTGELFF. As DNA, the CDR3 is TGTGCCAGCAGCCCTCAGACAGGGACGGGCACCGGGGAGCTGTTTTTT. The chain recombines TRBV11-3 with TRBJ2-2; TRBD1 matches at 7 bases. Per the germline V gene, CDR1 is SGHNT and CDR2 is YENEEA. V lost 5 bases to trimming and J lost 4 bases; unmatched junction nucleotides: 10. The CDR3 extends over 16 amino acids.

This chain links TRBV2 with TRBJ1-4; D is unclear. Germline CDR1 and CDR2: SNHLY and FYNNEI. V dropped 3 bases and J dropped 8 bases, with 10 bases sitting between them. The CDR3 is made up of 13 amino acids. CDR3 loop: CASSEDIEEKLFF. The CDR3 DNA is TGTGCCAGCAGTGAGGATATAGAAGAAAAACTGTTTTTT.

The chain links TRBV27 to TRBJ2-7; 7 positions agree with TRBD2. The CDR3 sequence is 13 residues long. Germline lookup yields CDR1 MNHEY and CDR2 SMNVEV (reference sequence). The junction had 8 bases not matched to a gene; V was cut back by 5 bases and J by 7 bases. The CDR3 here is CASSPRLAGEQYF. DNA for the CDR3: TGTGCCAGCAGTCCCCGACTAGCCGGAGAGCAGTACTTC.

The rearrangement joins TRBV9 to TRBJ1-4; 7 nucleotides align to TRBD1. CDR3 size: 14 residues. The V gene's germline CDR1 is SGDLS and CDR2 YYNGEE. With 3 bases clipped from V and 6 bases from J, the junction kept 5 bases outside the gene matches. CDR3 nucleotide sequence: TGTGCCAGCAGCGCGCCCGGGACAGATGAAAAACTGTTTTTT. Encoded protein: CASSAPGTDEKLFF.